A single TCR beta chain is shown here with its context. The V and J ends lost 5 bases and 1 base respectively, with 17 bases between them. Looked up from germline, CDR1 is ENHRY and CDR2 is SYGVKD. The CDR3 has 16 amino acids. Patients of the Seattle cohort, enrolled during active infection, were followed longitudinally. This entry belongs to a study of blood T cell repertoires in COVID-19. In the study overall: The samples span acute and convalescent COVID-19 from the United States, Italy and Spain. PBMCs, B-cell-depleted T cells, or T cells were the source of the cDNA or gDNA that made up the material.

Original methodology: It was from reference gene primer amplification that nucleated cell counts were estimated. Repertoires were generated with immunoSEQ multiplex PCR, while TCRdb's copy carries only in-frame clones and drops some. D and trimming come from the DNA, and the V and J calls and clone size come from that table. The table records roughly 410,000 clones, approximately 89% of them present only once. The specimen sequenced was peripheral blood. This sequence joins TRBV10-3 and TRBJ1-1, with a tentative D call TRBD1 (5 bases). The origin of this receptor is a woman aged 35 to 49 with COVID-19, enrolled during active disease. The CDR3 here is CAISPGTGRRNTEAFF. CDR3 DNA sequence: TGTGCCATCAGTCCCGGGACGGGGAGGCGGAACACTGAAGCTTTCTTT.